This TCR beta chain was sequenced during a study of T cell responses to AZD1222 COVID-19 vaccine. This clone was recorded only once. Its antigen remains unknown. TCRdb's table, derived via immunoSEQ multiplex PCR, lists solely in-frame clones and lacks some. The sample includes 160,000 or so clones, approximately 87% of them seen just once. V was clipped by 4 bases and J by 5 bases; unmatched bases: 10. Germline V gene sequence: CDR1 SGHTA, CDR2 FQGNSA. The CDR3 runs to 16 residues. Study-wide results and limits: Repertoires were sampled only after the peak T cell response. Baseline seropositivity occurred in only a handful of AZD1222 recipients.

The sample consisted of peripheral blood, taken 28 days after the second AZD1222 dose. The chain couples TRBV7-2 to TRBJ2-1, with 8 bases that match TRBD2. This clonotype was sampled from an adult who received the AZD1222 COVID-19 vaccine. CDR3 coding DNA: TGTGCCAGCAGCTCTCAGCGGGAGAATCTGAACAATGAGCAGTTCTTC. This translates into CASSSQRENLNNEQFF.